These T cell receptor beta chains were read from a single sample in a study of early T cells in non-severe SARS-CoV-2 infection. Using its own MiXCR run on the 5' RACE reads, TCRdb lists one record per CDR3 protein. The sample records about 110,000 distinct CDR3 sequences, around 10% being singletons. Sequenced input: whole blood. The receptors here all came from an adult who was a healthcare worker with PCR-confirmed SARS-CoV-2 infection or an uninfected control (not recorded which). Each CDR3 is given with its conserved first and last residue. The D gene is left open where the match is weak. The size entry is marked missing in some rows and otherwise reads once, few, many or a size class.

clone size	D gene	V gene	J gene	CDR3 DNA	CDR3 protein
NA	TRBD1	TRBV20-1	TRBJ1-1	TGCAGTGCTAGAGATCAGGGGGGAATGAACACTGAAGCTTTCTTT	CSARDQGGMNTEAFF
few	TRBD1	TRBV6-5	TRBJ2-7	TGTGCCAGCAGACCGGGACAGGCCGTTTACGAGCAGTACTTC	CASRPGQAVYEQYF
few	TRBD2	TRBV30	TRBJ2-1	TGTGCCTGGAGACACGGGACTAGCGGGGTTAATGAGCAGTTCTTC	CAWRHGTSGVNEQFF
many	NA	TRBV11-2	TRBJ2-3	TGTGCCAGCAGCTCCCGTTCAGATACGCAGTATTTT	CASSSRSDTQYF
few	NA	TRBV30	TRBJ1-3	TGTGCCTGGAGTCGCGGGGCTGGAAACACCATATATTTT	CAWSRGAGNTIYF
many	TRBD1	TRBV7-9	TRBJ2-2	TGTGCCAGCAGCCCTAGTACAGGACAGGGGGTCACCGGGGAGCTGTTTTTT	CASSPSTGQGVTGELFF
many	TRBD1	TRBV28	TRBJ1-2	TGTGCCAGCAGCCCGGGACAGGGGATCTATGGCTACACCTTC	CASSPGQGIYGYTF
many	TRBD1	TRBV7-6	TRBJ1-5	TGTGCCAGCAGCCCCGGGCAGGGGGCATTACAGCCCCAGCATTTT	CASSPGQGALQPQHF
few	NA	TRBV29-1	TRBJ2-1	TGCAGCGTTGCCGGGGATTCCTACAATGAGCAGTTCTTC	CSVAGDSYNEQFF
NA	NA	TRBV4-1	TRBJ1-2	TGCGCCAGCAGCCCCAGGACAGAATATGGCTACACCTTC	CASSPRTEYGYTF
few	NA	TRBV10-3	TRBJ2-3	TGTGCCATCCATCCCGACGGGAACACAGATACGCAGTATTTT	CAIHPDGNTDTQYF
NA	NA	TRBV4-1	TRBJ1-1	TGCGCCAGCAGCCAGCCGACAGGCATGAACACTGAAGCTTTCTTT	CASSQPTGMNTEAFF
many	TRBD2	TRBV19	TRBJ2-7	TGTGCCAGTCAATCGGCGGGGGTTCCCTACGAGCAGTACTTC	CASQSAGVPYEQYF
NA	TRBD1	TRBV19	TRBJ1-5	TGTGCCAGTAGGGGGGGGACAGTCCTGAATCAGCCCCAGCATTTT	CASRGGTVLNQPQHF
few	TRBD2	TRBV20-1	TRBJ2-1	TGCAGTGCGGTAGCGGGGGGGTTCTACAATGAGCAGTTCTTC	CSAVAGGFYNEQFF
NA	NA	TRBV6-6	TRBJ1-1	TGTGCCAGCAGTTACGGGAGGGATTGGGCCACTGAAGCTTTCTTT	CASSYGRDWATEAFF
NA	NA	TRBV4-1	TRBJ2-1	TGCGCCAGCAGCCAAGATCGGAGTGGACAGAAATACAATGAGCAGTTCTTC	CASSQDRSGQKYNEQFF
NA	TRBD2	TRBV5-1	TRBJ2-1	TGCGCCAGCAGCACGATTAGCGGGGCTAGCTCCTACAATGAGCAGTTCTTC	CASSTISGASSYNEQFF
many	TRBD1	TRBV2	TRBJ1-5	TGTGCCAGCAGCCCTGGACAGGAGGGAGCAAATCAGCCCCAGCATTTT	CASSPGQEGANQPQHF
many	NA	TRBV11-2	TRBJ2-3	TGTGCCAGCAGCTTAGTGGGCCGCACAGATACGCAGTATTTT	CASSLVGRTDTQYF
NA	NA	TRBV29-1	TRBJ2-7	TGCAGCGTTGATCGTGGAGGGGCCGAATACGAGCAGTACTTC	CSVDRGGAEYEQYF
many	TRBD2	TRBV5-5	TRBJ2-7	TGTGCCAGCGCCGGGACTAGCGGAGCCTACGAGCAGTACTTC	CASAGTSGAYEQYF
many	TRBD2	TRBV18	TRBJ2-3	TGTGCCAGCTCACCACTTCCGGCGGGGGGCACAGATACGCAGTATTTT	CASSPLPAGGTDTQYF
many	TRBD2	TRBV24-1	TRBJ2-3	TGTGCCACCAGTAAAAGGACTAGCGGGCGAGCAGATACGCAGTATTTT	CATSKRTSGRADTQYF
many	TRBD1	TRBV7-9	TRBJ2-1	TGTGCCAGCAGCGAGAGACAGGGGCTCTACAATGAGCAGTTCTTC	CASSERQGLYNEQFF
many	NA	TRBV29-1	TRBJ2-3	TGCAGCGTTTTTTTGCGGGATGGTACAGATACGCAGTATTTT	CSVFLRDGTDTQYF
NA	NA	TRBV7-9	TRBJ1-3	TGTGCCAGCAGCTTACCTCCGCTGCAGGCAGGTGGAAACACCATATATTTT	CASSLPPLQAGGNTIYF
once	TRBD2	TRBV12-3/TRBV12-4	TRBJ2-5	TGTGCCAGCAGTCACCTCGGACTAGCGGGGGACCAAGAGACCCAGTACTTC	CASSHLGLAGDQETQYF
few	NA	TRBV5-1	TRBJ2-2	TGCGCCAGCAGTCATAAAAACGCGAACACCGGGGAGCTGTTTTTT	CASSHKNANTGELFF
many	TRBD1	TRBV15	TRBJ2-1	TGTGCCACCTCTGGGACAGGGCCATACAATGAGCAGTTCTTC	CATSGTGPYNEQFF
NA	TRBD2	TRBV2	TRBJ2-3	TGTGCCAGCAGGATTAGCGGGGGAAGAGATACGCAGTATTTT	CASRISGGRDTQYF
NA	NA	TRBV25-1	TRBJ2-3	TGTGCCAGCAGTGAAAACGGGATAACGCAGTATTTT	CASSENGITQYF
NA	NA	TRBV27	TRBJ1-6	TGTGCCAGCAGTTTTTCGCAATCAGGGGTAGGCAATTCACCCCTCCACTTT	CASSFSQSGVGNSPLHF
many	NA	TRBV28	TRBJ2-7	TGTGCCAGCAGTTTAGGTATAGGTCAAACCCGTTACGAGCAGTACTTC	CASSLGIGQTRYEQYF